This T cell receptor (beta chain) came from a study of blood T cell repertoires in COVID-19. TCRdb's copy holds only in-frame clones and misses some; the assay was immunoSEQ multiplex PCR. The sample shows about 240,000 clones, almost 85% of them seen only once. The CDR3 consists of 13 residues. V was clipped by 6 bases and J by 2 bases, with 14 bases between them. The germline V gene has CDR1 SQVTM and CDR2 ANQGSEA. Sequencing was done on a sample of peripheral blood. V usage is TRBV29-1 and J usage is TRBJ2-7, with a weak D call TRBD1 (6 bases). The sequence was collected from a man in his fifties with acute or convalescent COVID-19. The CDR3 protein is CSVPDGQTYEQYF. As DNA, the CDR3 is TGCAGCGTCCCCGACGGACAGACCTACGAGCAGTACTTC.